This T cell receptor (beta chain) emerged from a study of identical twins. In every case, the donor was a healthy Caucasian. Worth noting for this clonotype: Antigen: not known.

TCRdb used MiXCR to reprocess the 5' RACE reads, holding one entry per CDR3 protein. The sample carries more than 350,000 distinct CDR3 sequences, 8.5% to 10% recorded once. The CDR3 is 13 residues long. Trimming removed 10 bases from V and 4 bases from J; junction bases left unmatched: 3. Study results and limitations: Conclusions were drawn cross-sectionally by statistical analysis, without following the same donors.

This receptor was taken from a woman aged 45 to 65 in good health. The specimen sequenced was naive T cells sorted from blood. The chain recombines TRBV12-3 or TRBV12-4 with TRBJ2-1; 11 bases line up with TRBD2. As DNA, the CDR3 is TGTGCCATCCGGACTAGCGGGTACAATGAGCAGTTCTTC. Protein: CAIRTSGYNEQFF.